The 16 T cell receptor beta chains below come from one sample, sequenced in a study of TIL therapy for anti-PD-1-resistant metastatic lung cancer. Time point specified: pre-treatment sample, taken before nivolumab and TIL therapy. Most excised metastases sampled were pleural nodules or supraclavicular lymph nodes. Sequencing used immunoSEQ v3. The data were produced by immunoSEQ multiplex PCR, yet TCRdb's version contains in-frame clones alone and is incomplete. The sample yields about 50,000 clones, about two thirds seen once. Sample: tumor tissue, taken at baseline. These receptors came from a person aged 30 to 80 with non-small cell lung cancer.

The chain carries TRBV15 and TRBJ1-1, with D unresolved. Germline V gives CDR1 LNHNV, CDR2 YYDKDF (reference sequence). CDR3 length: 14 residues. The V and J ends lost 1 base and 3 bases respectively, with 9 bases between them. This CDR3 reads CATSRGLRDTEAFF. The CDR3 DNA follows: TGTGCCACCAGCAGAGGGTTGCGGGACACTGAAGCTTTCTTT.

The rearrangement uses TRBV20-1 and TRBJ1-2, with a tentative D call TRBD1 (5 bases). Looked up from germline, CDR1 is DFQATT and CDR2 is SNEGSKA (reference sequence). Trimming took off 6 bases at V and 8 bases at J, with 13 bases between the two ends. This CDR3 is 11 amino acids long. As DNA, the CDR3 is TGCAGTGCCGTGGGGGGTGCCGGCTACACCTTC. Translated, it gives CSAVGGAGYTF.

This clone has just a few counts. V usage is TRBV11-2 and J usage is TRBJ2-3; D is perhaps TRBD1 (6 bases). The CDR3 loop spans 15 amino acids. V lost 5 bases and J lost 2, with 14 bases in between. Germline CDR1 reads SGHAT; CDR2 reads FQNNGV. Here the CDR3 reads CASSAYRDTTDTQYF. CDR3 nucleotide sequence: TGTGCCAGCAGCGCATACCGGGACACCACAGATACGCAGTATTTT.

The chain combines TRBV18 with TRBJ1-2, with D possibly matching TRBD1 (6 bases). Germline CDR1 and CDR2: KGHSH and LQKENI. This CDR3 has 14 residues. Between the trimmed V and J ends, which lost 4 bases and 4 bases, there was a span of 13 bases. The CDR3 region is CASSLSDSAYGYTF. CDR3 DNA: TGTGCCAGCTCACTATCGGACAGTGCCTATGGCTACACCTTC.

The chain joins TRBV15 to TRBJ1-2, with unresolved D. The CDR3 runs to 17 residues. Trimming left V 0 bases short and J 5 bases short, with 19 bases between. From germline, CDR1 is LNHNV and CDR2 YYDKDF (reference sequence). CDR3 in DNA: TGTGCCACCAGCAGAGAGCTTGGGCTGAGGGATCGTTATGGCTACACCTTC. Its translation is CATSRELGLRDRYGYTF.

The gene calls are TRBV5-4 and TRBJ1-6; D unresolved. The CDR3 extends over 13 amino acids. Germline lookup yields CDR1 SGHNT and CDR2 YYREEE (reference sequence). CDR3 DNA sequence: TGTCGGGCAGCCTACTTCTATAATTCACCCCTCCACTTT. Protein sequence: CRAAYFYNSPLHF.

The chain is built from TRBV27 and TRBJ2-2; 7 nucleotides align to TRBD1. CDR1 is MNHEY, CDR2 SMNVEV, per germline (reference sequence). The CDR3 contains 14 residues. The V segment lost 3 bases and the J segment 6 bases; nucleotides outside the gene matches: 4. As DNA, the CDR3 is TGTGCCAGCAGTTTCGACAGGGACCCCGGGGAGCTGTTTTTT. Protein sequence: CASSFDRDPGELFF.

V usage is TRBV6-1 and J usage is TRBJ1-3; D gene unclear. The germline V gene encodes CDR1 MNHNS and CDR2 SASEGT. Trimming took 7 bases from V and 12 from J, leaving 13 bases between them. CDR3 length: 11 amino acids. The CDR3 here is CASTLGHIIYF. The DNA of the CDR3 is TGTGCCAGCACCTTGGGTCATATCATATATTTT.

CDR3 region: CASSFVGPSSYEQYF. Here the CDR3 DNA reads TGTGCCAGCAGCTTCGTGGGGCCAAGCTCCTACGAGCAGTACTTC. J is TRBJ2-7 and V is TRBV5-4; D is possibly TRBD1 (5 bases). V lost 2 bases, J lost 0 bases, and 12 bases lay in between. The CDR3 has 15 amino acids. CDR1 and CDR2 from the germline V gene are SGHNT and YYREEE (reference sequence).

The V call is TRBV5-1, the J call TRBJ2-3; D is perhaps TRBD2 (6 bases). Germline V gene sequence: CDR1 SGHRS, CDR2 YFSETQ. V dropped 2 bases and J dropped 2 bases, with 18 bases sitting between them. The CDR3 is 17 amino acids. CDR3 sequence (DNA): TGCGCCAGCAGCTTATCTTTTGGAGGGAAGCCCACAGATACGCAGTATTTT. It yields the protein CASSLSFGGKPTDTQYF.

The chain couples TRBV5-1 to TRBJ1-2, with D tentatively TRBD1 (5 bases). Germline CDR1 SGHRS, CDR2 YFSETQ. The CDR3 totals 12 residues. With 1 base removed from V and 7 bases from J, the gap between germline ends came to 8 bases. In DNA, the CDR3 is TGCGCCAGCAGCTTGCGGGGGTCTGGCTACACCTTC. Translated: CASSLRGSGYTF.

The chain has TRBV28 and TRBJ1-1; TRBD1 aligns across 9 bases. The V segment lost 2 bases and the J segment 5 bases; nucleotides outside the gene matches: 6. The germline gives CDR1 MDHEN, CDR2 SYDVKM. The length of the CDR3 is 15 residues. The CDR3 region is CASSLAGQGGTEAFF. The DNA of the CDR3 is TGTGCCAGCAGTTTAGCGGGACAGGGAGGGACTGAAGCTTTCTTT.

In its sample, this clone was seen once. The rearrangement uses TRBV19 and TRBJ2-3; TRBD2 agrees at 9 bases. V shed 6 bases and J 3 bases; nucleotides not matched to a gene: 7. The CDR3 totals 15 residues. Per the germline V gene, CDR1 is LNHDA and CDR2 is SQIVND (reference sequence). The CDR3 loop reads CASRTLAGETDTQYF. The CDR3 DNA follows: TGTGCCAGTAGGACCTTAGCGGGAGAAACAGATACGCAGTATTTT.

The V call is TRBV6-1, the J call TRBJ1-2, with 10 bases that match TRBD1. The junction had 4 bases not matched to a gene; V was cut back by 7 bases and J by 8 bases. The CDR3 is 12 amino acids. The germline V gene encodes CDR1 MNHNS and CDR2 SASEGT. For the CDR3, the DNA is TGTGCCAGCAAGGGGACAGGGGTAGGCTACACCTTC. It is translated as CASKGTGVGYTF.

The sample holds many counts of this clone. The chain's CDR3 is CASSWTGFSYGYTF. The CDR3 nucleotides are TGTGCCAGCAGCTGGACAGGATTTAGCTATGGCTACACCTTC. The rearrangement uses TRBV7-2 and TRBJ1-2; 7 bases align to TRBD1. CDR3 length: 14 residues. V shed 4 bases, J shed 4 bases, and the junction held 6 bases outside the gene matches. CDR1 is SGHTA, CDR2 FQGNSA, per germline.

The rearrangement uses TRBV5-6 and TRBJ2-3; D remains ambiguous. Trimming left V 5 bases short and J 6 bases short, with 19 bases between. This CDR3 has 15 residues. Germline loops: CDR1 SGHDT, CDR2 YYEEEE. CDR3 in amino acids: CASSFDYTFGDTQYF. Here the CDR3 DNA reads TGTGCCAGCAGTTTTGATTATACTTTCGGGGATACGCAGTATTTT.